This is a list of T cell receptor beta chains from one sample in a study of cytomegalovirus exposure and HLA in healthy donors. Clones were read by immunoSEQ multiplex PCR, and TCRdb kept only the in-frame ones, dropping some. This table holds about 37,000 clones, 70% to 85% found once. The sample taken for sequencing was PBMCs. These receptors all stem from a man between 25 and 39 years old in good health and CMV-seronegative. CDR3s include the opening cysteine and the closing phenylalanine or tryptophan. Each record gives: V gene, J gene, clone size, D gene, CDR3 DNA, CDR3 protein. A D gene is named only where the DNA matches it firmly. Expanded clones are given a class, and other clones once, few, many or no size at all.

TRBV2	TRBJ1-5	.	.	TGTGCCAGCAGACCTACAGTTAGCAATCAGCCCCAGCATTTT	CASRPTVSNQPQHF
TRBV30	TRBJ1-6	once	TRBD1	TGTGCCACGGGACAGACCAATTCACCCCTCCACTTT	CATGQTNSPLHF
TRBV5-8	TRBJ2-3	.	.	TGTGCCAGCAGCTTGGGACAGGCAAGCACAGATACGCAGTATTTT	CASSLGQASTDTQYF
TRBV27	TRBJ1-6	few	TRBD1	TGTGCCAGCAGAATACAGGGGAACTCCTATAATTCACCCCTCCACTTT	CASRIQGNSYNSPLHF
TRBV7-2	TRBJ2-7	.	.	TGTGCCAGCAGCTTACGGGTTTCCGAGCAGTACTTC	CASSLRVSEQYF
TRBV20-1	TRBJ2-5	.	.	TGCAGTCCGAGGGAATTGGAGACCCAGTACTTC	CSPRELETQYF
TRBV4-1	TRBJ1-3	.	.	TGCGCCAGCAGCTCCCGACAGGTTCCTGAGGACACCATATATTTT	CASSSRQVPEDTIYF
TRBV2	TRBJ1-2	.	TRBD1	TGTGCCAGCAAGGCCGAGGGACAGGTTAACTATGGCTACACCTTC	CASKAEGQVNYGYTF
TRBV5-1	TRBJ2-7	.	TRBD1	TGCGCCAGCAGCTTGGCCACAGGGACAGCTGAGTCCTACGAGCAGTACTTC	CASSLATGTAESYEQYF
TRBV7-9	TRBJ2-3	once	.	TGTGCCAGCAGCTTAGCTCGCGGGCTATCGGATACGCAGTATTTT	CASSLARGLSDTQYF
TRBV6-1	TRBJ2-7	.	TRBD1	TGTGCCAGCTTGGACAGGGGCGATACAGGGCAGTACTTC	CASLDRGDTGQYF
TRBV28	TRBJ2-3	.	.	TGTGCCAGTTTGCGGCTCTCTAGCACAGATACGCAGTATTTT	CASLRLSSTDTQYF
TRBV6-1	TRBJ1-1	.	TRBD1	TGTGCCAGCAGCCAACAGGGGGGGACTGAAGCTTTCTTT	CASSQQGGTEAFF
TRBV27	TRBJ2-2	.	.	TGTGCCAGCAGTTTTGGGGGCCGCGGTAACACCGGGGAGCTGTTTTTT	CASSFGGRGNTGELFF
TRBV18	TRBJ2-7	.	TRBD2	TGTGCCAGCTCACCCCCCCTAGCGGGAGGTTATACCTACGAGCAGTACTTC	CASSPPLAGGYTYEQYF
TRBV6-5	TRBJ1-1	.	.	TGTGCCAGCAGTTACCAGCAGGGTGAAGCTTTCTTT	CASSYQQGEAFF
TRBV5-1	TRBJ1-1	.	.	TGCGCCAGCAGCTTAGGAGGTTTGGTCACTGAAGCTTTCTTT	CASSLGGLVTEAFF
TRBV28	TRBJ2-1	.	.	TGTGCCAGCAGTTTATGGGGAGACATCTCCTACAATGAGCAGTTCTTC	CASSLWGDISYNEQFF
TRBV19	TRBJ1-4	.	.	TGTGCCAGTAGTATAGGGGGAGCAACTAATGAAAAACTGTTTTTT	CASSIGGATNEKLFF
TRBV19	TRBJ2-5	.	TRBD2	TGTGCCAGTAGTATGGCTAGCGGGAGCCTTTACTTC	CASSMASGSLYF
TRBV14	TRBJ1-2	.	TRBD1	TGTGCCAGCAGCCCCGGACAGGGCATATTGTATGGCTACACCTTC	CASSPGQGILYGYTF
TRBV7-6	TRBJ2-7	.	.	TGTGCCAGCAGCTTAGGGTCGCGGGGAACTTCCTACGAGCAGTACTTC	CASSLGSRGTSYEQYF
TRBV2	TRBJ2-1	.	TRBD1	TGTGCCAGCAGTATTTCACAGGGGGTTAGGAATGAGCAGTTCTTC	CASSISQGVRNEQFF
TRBV6-1	TRBJ1-3	.	.	TGTGCCAGCTGGTCGGGCACCATATATTTT	CASWSGTIYF
TRBV4-1	TRBJ2-3	.	TRBD2	TGCGCCAGCAGCCAAGCTTTTAGCGGGACTGCGGATACGCAGTATTTT	CASSQAFSGTADTQYF
TRBV7-2	TRBJ1-2	.	.	TGTGCCAGCAGCAGGGGGTCTAACTATGGCTACACCTTC	CASSRGSNYGYTF
TRBV5-8	TRBJ1-2	.	TRBD1	TGTGCCAGCAGCTTGAAGACAGGGGGTGCCTATGGCTACACCTTC	CASSLKTGGAYGYTF
TRBV27	TRBJ1-6	.	TRBD1	TGTGCCAGCACCCAACCACGGGACAGGGGGCATAATTCACCCCTCCACTTT	CASTQPRDRGHNSPLHF
TRBV7-9	TRBJ2-7	.	.	TGTGCCAGCAGCCACTATTCGGGTCCCCCCTACGAGCAGTACTTC	CASSHYSGPPYEQYF
TRBV28	TRBJ2-4	.	TRBD1	TGTGCCAGCAGTTTATTACAGGGGGCATCAAACATTCAGTACTTC	CASSLLQGASNIQYF
TRBV7-9	TRBJ1-2	.	.	TGTGCCAGCAGCTTAGAGGGGGTCTTCTACACCTTC	CASSLEGVFYTF
TRBV7-8	TRBJ2-1	.	TRBD2	TGTGCCAGCAGCTTAGGACCGAAAACGGGACTAGCGGGCAATGAGCAGTTCTTC	CASSLGPKTGLAGNEQFF
TRBV29-1	TRBJ2-1	.	TRBD2	TGCAGCGTTGGTACTAGCGGGAATGAGCAGTTCTTC	CSVGTSGNEQFF
TRBV2	TRBJ1-2	.	TRBD1	TGTGCCAGCAGCCGACAGGGAGTTAACTATGGCTACACCTTC	CASSRQGVNYGYTF
TRBV18	TRBJ1-1	.	TRBD1	TGTGCCAGCTCCCCAATCGGACAGGGCATGAACACTGAAGCTTTCTTT	CASSPIGQGMNTEAFF
TRBV7-2	TRBJ2-5	.	.	TGTGCCAGCAGCTTAGTTCTCGGGGGAGAGACCCAGTACTTC	CASSLVLGGETQYF
TRBV27	TRBJ2-3	.	TRBD1	TGTGCCAGCAGTTTAGAGTTCGGCGGGACAGGAGATACGCAGTATTTT	CASSLEFGGTGDTQYF
TRBV6-6	TRBJ2-1	.	.	TGTGCCAGCAGTTATGGGGCAACTTACAATGAGCAGTTCTTC	CASSYGATYNEQFF
TRBV28	TRBJ2-2	.	.	TGTGCCACTAGGGGGGGCACCGGGGAGCTGTTTTTT	CATRGGTGELFF
TRBV5-1	TRBJ1-2	few	.	TGCGCCAGCAGCGGAGGAGGCGATGGCTACACCTTC	CASSGGGDGYTF
TRBV27	TRBJ2-5	.	TRBD2	TGTGCCAGCAGTTTAAAATTCGGGGGGACCCACCAAGAGACCCAGTACTTC	CASSLKFGGTHQETQYF
TRBV25-1	TRBJ2-3	.	TRBD2	TGTGCCAGCAGTGATGGGCTAGCGGGAGGTACAGATACGCAGTATTTT	CASSDGLAGGTDTQYF
TRBV6-6	TRBJ2-2	few	.	TGTGCCAGCAGTCACCGAGCCGGGGAGCTGTTTTTT	CASSHRAGELFF
TRBV23-1	TRBJ1-1	.	TRBD1	TGCGCCCTGACCCCAGGGGGCGAAGGCACTGAAGCTTTCTTT	CALTPGGEGTEAFF
TRBV6-5	TRBJ2-5	.	.	TGTGCCACTCAAACAGGGAGATGGGGCCAAGAGACCCAGTACTTC	CATQTGRWGQETQYF
TRBV11-2	TRBJ2-1	.	TRBD2	TGTGCCAGCAGCTTACGGCCTAGCGGGAGTACGTATGAGCAGTTCTTC	CASSLRPSGSTYEQFF
TRBV5-1	TRBJ1-1	.	.	TGCGCCAGCAGGGAGGACAGTCCCCCTGAAGCTTTCTTT	CASREDSPPEAFF
TRBV7-6	TRBJ1-1	large	.	TGTGCCAGCAGCTTAGGTATAATGAACACTGAAGCTTTCTTT	CASSLGIMNTEAFF
TRBV28	TRBJ1-2	.	.	TGTGCCAGCAGTTGGGGAGGGACTTCAACGGGGGGCTACACCTTC	CASSWGGTSTGGYTF
TRBV9	TRBJ2-2	.	TRBD2	TGTGCCAGCAGCGTCGGTGGTAGCGGGGGAACCGGGGAGCTGTTTTTT	CASSVGGSGGTGELFF
TRBV10-2	TRBJ2-3	.	.	TGCGCCAGCAGTCAGCAGGGGTCAGATACGCAGTATTTT	CASSQQGSDTQYF
TRBV19	TRBJ1-1	.	.	TGTGCCAGTATGGACAGTCCGAACACTGAAGCTTTCTTT	CASMDSPNTEAFF
TRBV19	TRBJ1-2	.	TRBD1	TGTGCCAGTAGTGCGAACCCTTTGACAGGGAAGTACGCCTATGGCTACACCTTC	CASSANPLTGKYAYGYTF
TRBV9	TRBJ2-7	.	TRBD2	TGTGCCAGCAGCCTACGGGACACCCCGGGACTAGCGGGAGTCTCCTACGAGCAGTACTTC	CASSLRDTPGLAGVSYEQYF
TRBV6-6	TRBJ2-7	.	TRBD2	TGTGCCAGCAGTTTATACGGGACTAGCGGGTACGAGCAGTACTTC	CASSLYGTSGYEQYF